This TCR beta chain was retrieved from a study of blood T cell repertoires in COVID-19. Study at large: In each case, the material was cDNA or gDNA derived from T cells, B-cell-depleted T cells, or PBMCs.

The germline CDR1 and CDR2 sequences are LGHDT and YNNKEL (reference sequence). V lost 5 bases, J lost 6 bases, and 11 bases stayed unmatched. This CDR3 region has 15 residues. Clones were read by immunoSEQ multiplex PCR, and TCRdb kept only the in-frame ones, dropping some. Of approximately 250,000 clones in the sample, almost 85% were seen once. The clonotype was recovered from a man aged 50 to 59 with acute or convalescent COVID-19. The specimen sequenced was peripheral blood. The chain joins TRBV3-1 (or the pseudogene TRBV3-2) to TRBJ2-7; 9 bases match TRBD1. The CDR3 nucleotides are TGTGCCAGCAGCGTCACCCCGGGACAGGGCGCCGAGCAGTACTTC. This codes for CASSVTPGQGAEQYF.